The count of the clone carrying this T cell receptor (beta chain) is one. Its antigen is as yet unknown. In this CDR3 the conserved last residue, phenylalanine or tryptophan, is missing, so a read error is likely. Because the CDR3's place on the DNA is in doubt, the DNA is left out and the CDR3 is given as listed by TCRdb. These data come from a study of tumor and adjacent non-tumor tissue in lung cancer. Study overall: Aged about 31 to 80 years, patients included nine to ten men and roughly 5 women with stage I to III disease. On average, productive TCRbeta reads reached roughly 3.9 million per sample. Study-wide findings and caveats: Tumor repertoires had a smaller top 100 clone share than normal lung.

The template was RNA from unsorted bulk tissue. The CDR3 totals 20 residues, both ends included. Germline CDR1 reads LGHNA; CDR2 reads YSLEER. TCRbeta libraries were built with three rounds of nested PCR, modified from ARM-PCR. Via MiXCR, TCRdb re-called the multiplex PCR reads, giving one row per CDR3 protein. The sample has under 250,000 distinct CDR3 sequences; about 76% are singletons. This clonotype originated in a man aged 55 to 70 with non-small cell lung cancer. The rearrangement joins TRBV4-3 to TRBJ2-7; the DNA was not used to check the table's D call, TRBD2. Sequences were obtained from lung tumor tissue. The CDR3 reads CASSHSYGHVGLAGVHEQYS.